This T cell receptor (beta chain) was sequenced for a study of human T cells and chemical hapten exposure. Across the study: Per-sample TCR yield variation was attributed mainly to small pooled library volume differences. Findings and caveats of the study: Sensitizing with DPC caused no change in TCRs above 1 in 1000 frequency.

The germline CDR1 and CDR2 sequences are MNHNY and SVGAGI (reference sequence). Trimming took 5 bases from V and 3 from J, leaving 12 bases between them. The CDR3 runs to 14 residues. Whole blood, unfractionated, served as the material for total RNA extraction. For the library, individual cDNA molecules each received unique molecular identifiers. Authors' methods: Samples held a median of 95,638 TCRs, range 23,224–690,600. MiXCR was run by TCRdb on the 5' RACE reads, yielding one entry per CDR3 protein. These V and J calls rely on TCRdb rather than the paper's analysis. The repertoire holds fewer than 150,000 distinct CDR3 sequences, with around 20% as singletons. With regard to this clonotype: Its cognate antigen is unknown.

This chain uses TRBV6-6 with TRBJ2-3; D is perhaps TRBD1 or TRBD2 (7 bases each). This receptor was obtained from a human donor in good health. CDR3 bases: TGTGCCAGCAGTCCCAGGGGGGGAACAGATACGCAGTATTTT. Residues: CASSPRGGTDTQYF.